This is a list of T cell receptor beta chains from one sample in a study of T cells in Graves' hyperthyroidism and ophthalmopathy. MiXCR, applied by TCRdb to the multiplex PCR reads, yields one record per CDR3 protein. The sample yields about 180,000 distinct CDR3 sequences, approximately 17% seen once. The specimen sequenced was blood. The receptors were sampled from a woman in her fifties or sixties with Graves' hyperthyroidism. Both conserved end residues are part of each CDR3. The order of the fields is CDR3 length, V gene, J gene, CDR3 protein.

>16|TRBV7-8|TRBJ2-3
CASSFSLAEDTDTQYF
>15|TRBV6-2/TRBV6-3|TRBJ2-3
CASRPGLADTDTQYF
>17|TRBV5-1|TRBJ2-7
CASSSRTGGGSSYEQYF
>14|TRBV9|TRBJ1-1
CASSRGGAEGEAFF
>15|TRBV7-9|TRBJ1-4
CASSLSGSSNEKLFF
>14|TRBV4-1|TRBJ2-5
CASSPRTSPGTQYF
>15|TRBV24-1|TRBJ1-2
CATSGSGGRKTSYTF
>14|TRBV4-2|TRBJ2-3
CASSLGQGEDTQYF
>16|TRBV28|TRBJ2-7
CASSPAGTGGEYEQYF
>13|TRBV13|TRBJ2-7
CASSTAGLHEQYF
>15|TRBV28|TRBJ2-2
CASRSPGQDTGELFF
>19|TRBV6-1|TRBJ2-5
CASSATSGGARLYEKTQYF
>15|TRBV9|TRBJ2-7
CASSAGGRGSHEQYF
>14|TRBV27|TRBJ2-7
CASSSPRQGHEQYF
>13|TRBV27|TRBJ1-2
CASSPGTGDGYTF
>15|TRBV25-1|TRBJ1-4
CASSELGRVNEKLFF
>17|TRBV19|TRBJ1-5
CASSRLQGDFSNQPQHF
>15|TRBV20-1|TRBJ1-1
CSARDRGLGRTEAFF
>16|TRBV15|TRBJ1-5
CATSRERGLGNQPQHF
>14|TRBV7-2|TRBJ1-4
CASSLGVRGEKLFF